Following are 12 T cell receptor beta chains from one sample sequenced in a study of shared clonotypes between healthy human individuals. The assay was immunoSEQ multiplex PCR, and TCRdb's table has in-frame clones only and misses some. The sample holds 1,400,000 or so clones, about 98.5% seen once. The sequenced material came from naive CD4+ T cells sorted from blood. Subset denoted: CD45RA+ positively selected. The source is a man aged 25-45 years in good health.

The chain recombines TRBV5-1 with TRBJ1-3; TRBD1 might be the D (6 bases). CDR3 length: 16 amino acids. Trimming left V 0 bases short and J 3 bases short, with 13 bases between. In germline, CDR1 is SGHRS, CDR2 YFSETQ. CDR3 sequence (DNA): TGCGCCAGCAGCTTGGATGCCAGGGGATTTGGAAACACCATATATTTT. Its translation is CASSLDARGFGNTIYF.

Notes on this clone: At the DNA level, this CDR3 is encoded by other sequences in the same sample as well. The V and J genes are TRBV10-3 and TRBJ2-3, with D unresolved. This CDR3 region has 11 residues. V lost 9 bases, J lost 0 bases, and 4 bases lay in between. From germline, CDR1 is ENHRY and CDR2 SYGVKD. CDR3 bases: TGTGCCATAGGGAGCACAGATACGCAGTATTTT. The encoded protein is CAIGSTDTQYF.

The chain carries TRBV12-5 and TRBJ2-1; 13 nucleotides line up with TRBD2. J was trimmed by 0 bases and V by 7 bases; bases with no gene match: 12. The CDR3 loop spans 19 amino acids. CDR1 is LGHNT and CDR2 is FRNRAP in the germline V gene. CDR3 sequence reads: CASASPGLAGPSSYNEQFF. In DNA form, the CDR3 reads TGTGCTAGTGCCTCCCCGGGACTAGCGGGACCCAGCTCCTACAATGAGCAGTTCTTC.

The chain has TRBV27 and TRBJ1-1, with a possible D match to TRBD1 (5 bases). Germline lookup yields CDR1 MNHEY and CDR2 SMNVEV (reference sequence). The CDR3 is made up of 17 amino acids. Trimming left V 3 bases short and J 0 bases short, with 17 bases between. The CDR3 is CASSFFIHGGVNTEAFF. The DNA of the CDR3 is TGTGCCAGCAGTTTCTTCATCCACGGGGGGGTGAACACTGAAGCTTTCTTT.

This clone came up once. The chain carries TRBV27 and TRBJ2-4, with unresolved D. Germline lookup yields CDR1 MNHEY and CDR2 SMNVEV (reference sequence). The CDR3 sequence is 16 residues long. With 4 bases removed from V and 0 bases from J, the gap between germline ends came to 13 bases. DNA for the CDR3: TGTGCCAGCAGTTCCCTCACTCCCCCAGCCAAAAACATTCAGTACTTC. It codes for CASSSLTPPAKNIQYF.

V is TRBV7-2 and J is TRBJ2-7; TRBD2 is a possible D gene (6 bases). The CDR3 covers 15 residues. V lost 3 bases to trimming and J lost 4 bases, with 16 bases between them. CDR1 and CDR2 (germline): SGHTA, FQGNSA. CDR3 amino acids: CASSFPRLGRYEQYF. The CDR3 DNA sequence: TGTGCCAGCAGCTTCCCGCGACTAGGAAGGTACGAGCAGTACTTC.

The V call is TRBV7-8, the J call TRBJ2-5; 14 bases map to TRBD2. Germline values: CDR1 SGHVS, CDR2 FQNEAQ. This CDR3 has 20 amino acids. V lost 5 bases, J lost 2 bases, and 16 bases stayed unmatched. In DNA, the CDR3 is TGTGCCAGCAGCCTATTCGGGACTAGCGGGAGATACGGAAGACAAGAGACCCAGTACTTC. As protein: CASSLFGTSGRYGRQETQYF.

The genes are TRBV28 and TRBJ1-2; unclear D gene. The V gene's germline CDR1 is MDHEN and CDR2 SYDVKM. V was cut by 3 bases and J by 1 base, with 9 bases left in between. CDR3 length: 14 residues. The CDR3 is CASSLYPNNYGYTF. The CDR3 DNA is TGTGCCAGCAGTTTGTATCCGAATAACTATGGCTACACCTTC.

V and J are TRBV7-2 and TRBJ2-5; TRBD2 might be the D (5 bases). V lost 1 base, J lost 2 bases, and 14 bases lay in between. Per germline, CDR1 SGHTA and CDR2 FQGNSA. The CDR3 is 16 residues long. The CDR3 is CASSLDRLRVQETQYF. For the CDR3, the DNA is TGTGCCAGCAGCTTAGACCGTTTGCGGGTACAAGAGACCCAGTACTTC. Full variable domain (rest looked up from reference TRBV7-2 and TRBJ2-5): GAGVSQSPSNKVTEKGKDVELRCDPISGHTALYWYRQSLGQGLEFLIYFQGNSAPDKSGLPSDRFSAERTGGSVSTLTIQRTQQEDSAVYLCASSLDRLRVQETQYFGPGTRLLVL.

The chain employs TRBV28 and TRBJ2-7, with D perhaps matching TRBD1 or TRBD2 (6 bases each). CDR1 and CDR2 from the germline V gene are MDHEN and SYDVKM. The CDR3 loop spans 15 amino acids. Trimming took off 3 bases at V and 3 bases at J, with 15 bases between the two ends. The CDR3 reads CASSLVPGGLYEQYF. In DNA, the CDR3 is TGTGCCAGCAGTTTGGTACCTGGGGGGCTCTACGAGCAGTACTTC.

The rearrangement links TRBV10-2 to TRBJ2-1; 8 positions match TRBD1. The germline gives CDR1 WSHSY, CDR2 SAAADI. The CDR3 consists of 18 residues. V lost 0 bases and J lost 4; bases outside the gene matches: 11. Here the CDR3 reads CASSESGPLQGVYNEQFF. The CDR3 DNA reads as TGCGCCAGCAGTGAGTCCGGGCCCTTACAGGGGGTTTACAATGAGCAGTTCTTC.

The V and J genes are TRBV5-1 and TRBJ2-1; 10 positions match TRBD2. In germline, CDR1 is SGHRS, CDR2 YFSETQ. This CDR3 has 16 amino acids. The V segment lost 4 bases and the J segment 9 bases; nucleotides outside the gene matches: 13. The DNA for the CDR3 is TGCGCCAGCAGCCCCGGACTAGCGGACCCCTCCGGTGAGCAGTTCTTC. This translates into CASSPGLADPSGEQFF.